This is a list of T cell receptor beta chains from one sample in a study of blood T cell repertoires in COVID-19. Repertoires were generated with immunoSEQ multiplex PCR, while TCRdb's copy carries only in-frame clones and drops some. The table shows 120,000 to 150,000 clones, with 79% occurring only once. Input material: peripheral blood. The source is a man aged 50-59 years with active or convalescent COVID-19. CDR3s include the opening cysteine and the closing phenylalanine or tryptophan. Fields, in order: CDR3 protein, V gene, J gene.

cdr3_aa: CASSSTGVNSPLHF
v_call: TRBV7-9
j_call: TRBJ1-6

cdr3_aa: CASSRQGAKNSPLHF
v_call: TRBV28
j_call: TRBJ1-6

cdr3_aa: CASSIAGRNTGELFF
v_call: TRBV5-1
j_call: TRBJ2-2

cdr3_aa: CASSIEGGDISRHEQFF
v_call: TRBV19
j_call: TRBJ2-1

cdr3_aa: CSVTGSEAFF
v_call: TRBV29-1
j_call: TRBJ1-1

cdr3_aa: CASSRAGVDTGELFF
v_call: TRBV6-5
j_call: TRBJ2-2

cdr3_aa: CASSYRGTGPYNEQFF
v_call: TRBV6-5
j_call: TRBJ2-1

cdr3_aa: CASWKSGSLETQYF
v_call: TRBV25-1
j_call: TRBJ2-5

cdr3_aa: CASNTQGLLKPQHF
v_call: TRBV28
j_call: TRBJ1-5

cdr3_aa: CASSKGLAGNNEQFF
v_call: TRBV11-3
j_call: TRBJ2-1

cdr3_aa: CASSFMGREGYTF
v_call: TRBV28
j_call: TRBJ1-2

cdr3_aa: CASSWGGGNSPLHF
v_call: TRBV7-9
j_call: TRBJ1-6

cdr3_aa: CASSSQRSTDTQYF
v_call: TRBV7-3
j_call: TRBJ2-3

cdr3_aa: CATEPGQGYGYTF
v_call: TRBV19
j_call: TRBJ1-2

cdr3_aa: CASSKGQGTDTQYF
v_call: TRBV25-1
j_call: TRBJ2-3

cdr3_aa: CASSPGLAVPYEQYF
v_call: TRBV4-2
j_call: TRBJ2-7

cdr3_aa: CASSLVTFQALSYEQYF
v_call: TRBV11-2
j_call: TRBJ2-7

cdr3_aa: CASSLRKNIQYF
v_call: TRBV7-2
j_call: TRBJ2-4

cdr3_aa: CASSQVPGDGNQPQHF
v_call: TRBV3-1/TRBV3-2
j_call: TRBJ1-5

cdr3_aa: CAISEGAGGYNEQFF
v_call: TRBV10-3
j_call: TRBJ2-1

cdr3_aa: CASSILVGVVYNEQFF
v_call: TRBV19
j_call: TRBJ2-1

cdr3_aa: CASSPPVDNEKLFF
v_call: TRBV18
j_call: TRBJ1-4

cdr3_aa: CASSRDREKLFF
v_call: TRBV5-1
j_call: TRBJ1-4

cdr3_aa: CASSEGRNTEAFF
v_call: TRBV19
j_call: TRBJ1-1

cdr3_aa: CASRMREGAGANVLTF
v_call: TRBV19
j_call: TRBJ2-6

cdr3_aa: CASSEHVGTGGQPQHF
v_call: TRBV6-1
j_call: TRBJ1-5

cdr3_aa: CASKLNNEQFF
v_call: TRBV3-1/TRBV3-2
j_call: TRBJ2-1

cdr3_aa: CASREAGAQETQYF
v_call: TRBV6-1
j_call: TRBJ2-5

cdr3_aa: CASSFRIGDQPQHF
v_call: TRBV28
j_call: TRBJ1-5

cdr3_aa: CASSPRPSLNTEAFF
v_call: TRBV18
j_call: TRBJ1-1

cdr3_aa: CASSMVGVNTGELFF
v_call: TRBV19
j_call: TRBJ2-2

cdr3_aa: CASSLMAGTGYNEQFF
v_call: TRBV7-9
j_call: TRBJ2-1

cdr3_aa: CASSLWGTPGGTDTQYF
v_call: TRBV5-4
j_call: TRBJ2-3

cdr3_aa: CASSHPSGRAYEQYF
v_call: TRBV18
j_call: TRBJ2-7

cdr3_aa: CASSPPNSLNEQFF
v_call: TRBV18
j_call: TRBJ2-1

cdr3_aa: CASSRAPETGELFF
v_call: TRBV7-3
j_call: TRBJ2-2

cdr3_aa: CASSLGQGYGYTF
v_call: TRBV7-2
j_call: TRBJ1-2

cdr3_aa: CASSPAVNQPQHF
v_call: TRBV6-5
j_call: TRBJ1-5

cdr3_aa: CASSLSGAGPYNEQFF
v_call: TRBV27
j_call: TRBJ2-1

cdr3_aa: CASSQGAAYGYTF
v_call: TRBV18
j_call: TRBJ1-2

cdr3_aa: CASSSRTNGYTF
v_call: TRBV27
j_call: TRBJ1-2

cdr3_aa: CASVPLAGSSYNEQFF
v_call: TRBV28
j_call: TRBJ2-1

cdr3_aa: CASSLFRGQETQYF
v_call: TRBV7-7
j_call: TRBJ2-5

cdr3_aa: CASSLLSPSGAYEQYF
v_call: TRBV7-3
j_call: TRBJ2-7

cdr3_aa: CASSIGQGSYNEQFF
v_call: TRBV19
j_call: TRBJ2-1

cdr3_aa: CASSQVDRSLYGYTF
v_call: TRBV4-2
j_call: TRBJ1-2

cdr3_aa: CASRVQGIAYEQYF
v_call: TRBV28
j_call: TRBJ2-7